Shown below are 4 T cell receptor beta chains from a single sample sequenced in a study of post-analysis software for immune sequencing data. No antigens are known for them. Unique molecular identifiers were present in the TCR beta cDNA libraries. From the PCR reads, TCRdb called clonotypes with MiXCR, one entry per CDR3 protein. The sample shows approximately 630,000 distinct CDR3 sequences, 55% to 60% of them seen only once. General study results and limits: Five TRBV segments occurring more often in patients than controls included TRBV5-6, TRBV5-1 and TRBV20-1.

The source material was blood. The receptors derive from a girl aged 2 to 10 with multiple sclerosis.

The chain has TRBV12-3 or TRBV12-4 and TRBJ2-1, with D possibly TRBD2 on 6 matching bases. The CDR3 loop spans 15 amino acids. With 2 bases removed from V and 6 bases from J, the gap between germline ends came to 14 bases. The CDR3 sequence: CASSLMGGARNEQFF. The CDR3, as DNA: TGTGCCAGCAGTTTAATGGGAGGAGCCCGCAATGAGCAGTTCTTC.

The chain couples TRBV29-1 to TRBJ2-5; D tentatively reads TRBD1 or TRBD2 (5 bases each). Germline CDR1 SQVTM, CDR2 ANQGSEA. Trimming took 7 bases from V and 5 from J, leaving 14 bases between them. The CDR3 spans 12 residues. CDR3 residues: CSGDEGDETQYF. The CDR3 DNA sequence: TGCAGCGGTGATGAAGGGGACGAGACCCAGTACTTC.

The chain employs TRBV7-2 and TRBJ1-1, with a tentative D call TRBD1 (6 bases). The germline CDR1 and CDR2 sequences are SGHTA and FQGNSA. This CDR3 contains 16 residues. Trimming removed 0 bases from V and 2 bases from J, with 13 bases in between. The CDR3 protein is CASSLAGLGGNTEAFF. In DNA, the CDR3 is TGTGCCAGCAGCTTAGCAGGCCTCGGGGGCAACACTGAAGCTTTCTTT.

The rearrangement links TRBV10-3 to TRBJ2-4; either TRBD1 or TRBD2 may fit D (5 bases each). TRBJ2-7 explains the end of the DNA better; the J call may be wrong. CDR1 and CDR2 (germline): ENHRY, SYGVKD. This CDR3 comprises 15 residues. The chain's CDR3 is CAISEGTTVRYEQYF. The CDR3 region has the DNA TGTGCCATCAGTGAGGGGACCACGGTGAGGTACGAGCAGTACTTC.